The clone carrying this T cell receptor (beta chain) was counted only a few times. Its antigen is not identified. MiXCR was run by TCRdb on the RACE reads, yielding one entry per CDR3 protein. The sample has 300,000 to 350,000 distinct CDR3 sequences, around 7% seen once. These data come from a study of human T cells and chemical hapten exposure. Study-level background: Weekly administration of diphenylcyclopropenone to the scalp of patients continued throughout the roughly 23-week study. Regarding the study as a whole: Expanded TCRs grouped into significantly more large CDR3 similarity clusters than controls produced. Sensitization with DPC brought no change to TCRs above 1 in 1000 in frequency.

CDR1 is MNHEY, CDR2 SVGAGI, per germline. Trimming shortened V by 5 bases and J by 1 base, and 16 bases separated the two germline ends. The CDR3 has 16 amino acids. Sample time point: patch test 1, 2 weeks after DPC sensitization. The treatment was: therapeutic diphenylcyclopropenone sensitization with weekly scalp DPC. Sequenced material: whole blood, taken in connection with sensitization to the hapten diphenylcyclopropenone (DPC). The V call is TRBV6-5, the J call TRBJ2-3, with unresolved D. The sequence was collected from a woman aged 18-29 years with alopecia areata. Some clones in this sample may be carry-over from other donors' samples. DNA for the CDR3: TGTGCCAGCAGTAACCGGGCCCCGAAGGGCACAGATACGCAGTATTTT. It is translated as CASSNRAPKGTDTQYF.